This TCR beta chain originates from a study of blood T cell repertoires in COVID-19. Sequencing was performed with immunoSEQ multiplex PCR; in TCRdb, only in-frame clones are kept and a portion is missing. The table shows roughly 75,000 clones, with roughly four fifths occurring only once. The TCR comes from a middle-aged man with acute or convalescent COVID-19. The sequenced sample was peripheral blood.

CDR3 nucleotides: TGTGCCAGCAGTCAAGGGAGTTCTGGGGCCAACGTCCTGACTTTC. This codes for CASSQGSSGANVLTF. The gene calls are TRBV6-6 and TRBJ2-6; perhaps TRBD2 as D (5 bases). V lost 5 bases, J lost 1 base, and 9 bases lay in between. Per germline, CDR1 MNHNY and CDR2 SVGAGI (reference sequence). The CDR3 contains 15 residues.